The TCR beta chain under discussion was sequenced for a study of graft-versus-host responses after intestinal transplantation. For this clone: Antigen specificity is unknown.

Germline values: CDR1 SGDLS, CDR2 YYNGEE. The V segment lost 4 bases and the J segment 8 bases; nucleotides outside the gene matches: 11. This CDR3 has 15 amino acids. Notes on the study in general: The highest levels of circulating GvH clones went along with early declines in HvG clones after transplant. High graft-versus-host to host-versus-graft clonal ratios were found in allografts of patients who had graft-donor T cell macrochimerism. GvH clones detected in recipient marrow included some appearing first in ileum or blood.

Profiled with immunoSEQ multiplex PCR; TCRdb holds only in-frame clones, not every one. The sample contains 70,000 to 100,000 clones, approximately 91% of which appear only once. The origin of this receptor is a human donor who received an intestinal transplant. The specimen comprised unstimulated CD4+ T cells sorted from spleen or lymph node cells, sampled before intestinal transplant. The chain links TRBV9 to TRBJ1-4; 7 bases are a match to TRBD1. DNA for the CDR3: TGTGCCAGCAGCAAAGAGGGCAGGGGGGAGGAAAAACTGTTTTTT. The encoded protein is CASSKEGRGEEKLFF.